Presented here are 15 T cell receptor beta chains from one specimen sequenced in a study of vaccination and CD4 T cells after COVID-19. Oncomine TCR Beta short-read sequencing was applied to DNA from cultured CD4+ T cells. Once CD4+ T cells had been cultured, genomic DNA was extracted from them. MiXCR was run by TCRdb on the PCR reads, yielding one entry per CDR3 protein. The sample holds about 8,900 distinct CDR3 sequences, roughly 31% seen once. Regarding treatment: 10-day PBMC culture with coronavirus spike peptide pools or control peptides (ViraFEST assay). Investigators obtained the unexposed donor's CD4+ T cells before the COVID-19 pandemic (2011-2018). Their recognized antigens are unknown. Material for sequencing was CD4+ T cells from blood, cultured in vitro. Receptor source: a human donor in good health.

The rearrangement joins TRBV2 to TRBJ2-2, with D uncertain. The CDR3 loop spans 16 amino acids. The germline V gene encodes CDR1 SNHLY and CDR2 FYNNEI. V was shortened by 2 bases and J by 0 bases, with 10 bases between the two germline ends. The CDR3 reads CASSELGPANTGELFF. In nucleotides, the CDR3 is TGTGCCAGCAGTGAACTCGGCCCTGCGAACACCGGGGAGCTGTTTTTT.

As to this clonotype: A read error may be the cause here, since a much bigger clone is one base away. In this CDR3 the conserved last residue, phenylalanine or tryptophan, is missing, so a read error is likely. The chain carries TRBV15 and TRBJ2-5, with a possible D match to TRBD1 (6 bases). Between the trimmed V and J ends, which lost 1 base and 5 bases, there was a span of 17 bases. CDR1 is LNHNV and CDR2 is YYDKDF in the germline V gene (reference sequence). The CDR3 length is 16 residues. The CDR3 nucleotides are TGTGCCACCAGCAGAGCGTCGGGACACCCAGGGGAGACCCAGTACTAC. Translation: CATSRASGHPGETQYY.

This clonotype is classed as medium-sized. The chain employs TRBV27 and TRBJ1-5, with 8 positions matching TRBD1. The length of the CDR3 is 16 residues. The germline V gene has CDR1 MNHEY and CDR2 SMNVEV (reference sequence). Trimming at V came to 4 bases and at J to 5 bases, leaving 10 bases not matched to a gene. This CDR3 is CASSSNTGGIYQPQHF. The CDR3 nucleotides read TGTGCCAGCAGTTCTAACACAGGGGGGATCTATCAGCCCCAGCATTTT.

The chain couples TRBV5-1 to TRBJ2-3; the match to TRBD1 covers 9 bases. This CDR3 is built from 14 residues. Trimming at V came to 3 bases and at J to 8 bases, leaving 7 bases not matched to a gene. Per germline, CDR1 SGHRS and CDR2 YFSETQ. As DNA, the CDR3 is TGCGCCAGCAGCTGGGGACAGGGAGGGTCTACGCAGTATTTT. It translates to CASSWGQGGSTQYF.

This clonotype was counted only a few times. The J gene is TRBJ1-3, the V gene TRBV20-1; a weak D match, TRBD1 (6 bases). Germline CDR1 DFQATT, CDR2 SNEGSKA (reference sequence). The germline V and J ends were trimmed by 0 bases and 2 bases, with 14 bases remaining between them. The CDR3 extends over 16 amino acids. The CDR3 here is CSARDNLQGAGNTIYF. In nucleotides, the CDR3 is TGCAGTGCTAGAGATAATTTACAGGGAGCTGGAAACACCATATATTTT.

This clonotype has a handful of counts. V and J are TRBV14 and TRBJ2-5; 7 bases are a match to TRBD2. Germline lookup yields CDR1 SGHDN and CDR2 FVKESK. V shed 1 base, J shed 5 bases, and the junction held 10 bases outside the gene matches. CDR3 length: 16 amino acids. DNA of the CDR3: TGTGCCAGCAGCCAAGGAGGTGGCGGGAGTGGTGAGACCCAGTACTTC. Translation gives CASSQGGGGSGETQYF.

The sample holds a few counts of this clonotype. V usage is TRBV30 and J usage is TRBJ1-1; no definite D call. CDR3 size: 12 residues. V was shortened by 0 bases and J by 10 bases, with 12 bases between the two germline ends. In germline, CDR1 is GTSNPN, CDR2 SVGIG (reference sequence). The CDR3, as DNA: TGTGCCTGGAGTGTATACTCAGGAGGAGCTTTCTTT. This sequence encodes CAWSVYSGGAFF.

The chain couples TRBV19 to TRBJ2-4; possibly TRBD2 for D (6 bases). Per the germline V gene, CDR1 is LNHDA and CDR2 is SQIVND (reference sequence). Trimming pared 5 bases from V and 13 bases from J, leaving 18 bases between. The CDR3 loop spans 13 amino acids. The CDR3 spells CASSPRRDSPQYF. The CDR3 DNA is TGTGCCAGTAGTCCGCGCCGGGACTCCCCCCAGTACTTC.

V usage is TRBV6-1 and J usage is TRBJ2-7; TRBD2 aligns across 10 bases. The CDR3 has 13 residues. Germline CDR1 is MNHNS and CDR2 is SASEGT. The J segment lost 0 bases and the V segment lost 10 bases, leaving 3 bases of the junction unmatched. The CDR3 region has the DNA TGTGCCATACTAGCGGGAACCTCCTACGAGCAGTACTTC. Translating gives CAILAGTSYEQYF.

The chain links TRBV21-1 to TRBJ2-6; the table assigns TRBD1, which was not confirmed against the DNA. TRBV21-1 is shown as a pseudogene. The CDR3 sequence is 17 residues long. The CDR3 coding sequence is TGTGCCAGCAGTAAGCCAGGGTGGCCCCCTGGGGCCAACGTCCTGACTTTC. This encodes CASSKPGWPPGANVLTF.

The DNA of the CDR3 is TGTGCCAGCAACTCGGGATTAGCGGGAGCCGTCGGGGAGCTGTTTTTT. This codes for CASNSGLAGAVGELFF. The V gene is TRBV7-2, the J gene TRBJ2-2; 9 nucleotides align to TRBD2. This CDR3 is built from 16 residues. Unmatched junction bases numbered 13, after V lost 7 bases and J lost 7 bases. Germline CDR1 is SGHTA and CDR2 is FQGNSA.

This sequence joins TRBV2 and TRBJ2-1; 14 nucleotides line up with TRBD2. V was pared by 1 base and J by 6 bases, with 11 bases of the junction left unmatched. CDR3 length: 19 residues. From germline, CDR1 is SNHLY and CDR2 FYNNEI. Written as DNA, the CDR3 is TGTGCCAGCAGTGAAGAGGGACTAGCGGGAGCCGCTCCGGGCAATGAGCAGTTCTTC. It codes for CASSEEGLAGAAPGNEQFF.

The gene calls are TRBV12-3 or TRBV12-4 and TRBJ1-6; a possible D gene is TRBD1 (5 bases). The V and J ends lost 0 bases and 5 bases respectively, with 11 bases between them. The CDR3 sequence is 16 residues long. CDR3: CASSLADTFDNSPLHF. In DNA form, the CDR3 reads TGTGCCAGCAGTTTAGCGGACACCTTCGATAATTCACCCCTCCACTTT.

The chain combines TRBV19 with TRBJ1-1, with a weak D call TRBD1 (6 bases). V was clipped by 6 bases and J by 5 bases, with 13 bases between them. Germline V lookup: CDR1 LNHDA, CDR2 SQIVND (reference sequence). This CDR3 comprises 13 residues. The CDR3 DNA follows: TGTGCCAGTAGCTCCCTTAGGGGGACTGAAGCTTTCTTT. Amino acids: CASSSLRGTEAFF.

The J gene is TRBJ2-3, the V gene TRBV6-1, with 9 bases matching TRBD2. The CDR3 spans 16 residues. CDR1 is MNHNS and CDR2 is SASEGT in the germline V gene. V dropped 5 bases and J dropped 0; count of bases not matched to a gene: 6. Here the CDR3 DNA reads TGTGCCAGCAGTCATACAACTAGCGGGAGCACAGATACGCAGTATTTT. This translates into CASSHTTSGSTDTQYF.